The 8 T cell receptor beta chains below all came from one sample that was sequenced in a study of OX40 agonist ivuxolimab in advanced cancers. Measured with immunoSEQ multiplex PCR; TCRdb has only the in-frame clones, and not every one. The data contain approximately 76,000 clones, 85% of them singletons. The sequencing used CD4+ or CD8+ T cells sorted from blood, collected in a trial of the OX40 agonist ivuxolimab. These receptors came from an adult with an advanced solid tumor such as melanoma, head and neck, liver or kidney cancer.

This chain joins TRBV10-3 and TRBJ1-1; 8 bases agree with TRBD1. Germline V gene lookup returns CDR1 ENHRY and CDR2 SYGVKD. The CDR3 loop spans 16 amino acids. Losses at the gene ends were 6 bases for V and 3 bases for J; bases not matched to a gene: 12. The CDR3 coding sequence is TGTGCCATCAGCGCGGGTACAGGGGGTGTAGACACTGAAGCTTTCTTT. Translating it yields CAISAGTGGVDTEAFF.

The chain has TRBV7-2 and TRBJ2-1, with unresolved D. The germline V gene encodes CDR1 SGHTA and CDR2 FQGNSA. The V gene lost 1 base and the J gene lost 7 bases, with 11 bases spanning the gap. This CDR3 has 14 amino acids. The CDR3 DNA follows: TGTGCCAGCAGCTTAGTAGGGATCCCTAATGAGCAGTTCTTC. It encodes CASSLVGIPNEQFF.

The chain uses TRBV5-4 and TRBJ2-3, with unresolved D. CDR1 SGHNT and CDR2 YYREEE come from the germline V gene (reference sequence). V shed 0 bases and J shed 0 bases, with 8 bases lying between them. This CDR3 comprises 15 residues. The CDR3 DNA reads as TGTGCCAGCAGCTTGGGTCCCACTAGCACAGATACGCAGTATTTT. It translates to CASSLGPTSTDTQYF.

This clone was seen a handful of times. This chain links TRBV11-2 with TRBJ1-6, with 7 bases identical to TRBD1. Germline loops: CDR1 SGHAT, CDR2 FQNNGV. There are 14 residues in the CDR3. J was trimmed by 10 bases and V by 3 bases; bases with no gene match: 6. The CDR3 reads CASSFYRGESPLHF. The CDR3 nucleotides read TGTGCCAGCAGCTTCTACAGGGGAGAATCACCCCTCCACTTT. Full variable domain (rest looked up from reference TRBV11-2 and TRBJ1-6): EAGVAQSPRYKIIEKRQSVAFWCNPISGHATLYWYQQILGQGPKLLIQFQNNGVVDDSQLPKDRFSAERLKGVDSTLKIQPAKLEDSAVYLCASSFYRGESPLHFGNGTRLTVT.

This clone was counted once. The chain joins TRBV28 to TRBJ1-2, with a weak D call TRBD1 (6 bases). The CDR3 has 14 residues. Germline CDR1 and CDR2: MDHEN and SYDVKM. With 3 bases removed from V and 4 bases from J, the gap between germline ends came to 12 bases. In DNA form, the CDR3 reads TGTGCCAGCAGTTTGGAGGGGGAGTTCTATGGCTACACCTTC. This encodes CASSLEGEFYGYTF.

This clone was seen a few times. The same CDR3 can be traced to other DNA sequences in this sample. The chain employs TRBV7-2 and TRBJ2-3, with TRBD2 matching 8 bases. This CDR3 spans 18 amino acids. V lost 1 base, J lost 1 base, and 10 bases stayed unmatched. Germline V gene lookup returns CDR1 SGHTA and CDR2 FQGNSA. The CDR3 protein is CASSLGRSGGLRTDTQYF. The CDR3 DNA sequence: TGTGCCAGCAGCTTAGGTCGCAGCGGGGGCCTCCGCACAGATACGCAGTATTTT.

Notes on this clone: Additional DNA sequences in this sample encode the identical CDR3. This chain connects TRBV7-2 to TRBJ2-2; TRBD1 matches 10 bases. Germline V lookup: CDR1 SGHTA, CDR2 FQGNSA. J was trimmed by 5 bases and V by 5 bases; bases with no gene match: 8. The CDR3 extends over 16 amino acids. CDR3 nucleotide sequence: TGTGCCAGCAGCCTAAGACAGGGGGCAGGAACCGGGGAGCTGTTTTTT. It yields the protein CASSLRQGAGTGELFF.

The chain combines TRBV6-1 with TRBJ1-2; D call uncertain. In germline, CDR1 is MNHNS, CDR2 SASEGT. The CDR3 extends over 17 amino acids. V lost 2 bases, J lost 4 bases, and 20 bases lay in between. Written as DNA, the CDR3 is TGTGCCAGCAGTGAAATCCCGGGGTCGGTACATATCTATGGCTACACCTTC. This codes for CASSEIPGSVHIYGYTF.